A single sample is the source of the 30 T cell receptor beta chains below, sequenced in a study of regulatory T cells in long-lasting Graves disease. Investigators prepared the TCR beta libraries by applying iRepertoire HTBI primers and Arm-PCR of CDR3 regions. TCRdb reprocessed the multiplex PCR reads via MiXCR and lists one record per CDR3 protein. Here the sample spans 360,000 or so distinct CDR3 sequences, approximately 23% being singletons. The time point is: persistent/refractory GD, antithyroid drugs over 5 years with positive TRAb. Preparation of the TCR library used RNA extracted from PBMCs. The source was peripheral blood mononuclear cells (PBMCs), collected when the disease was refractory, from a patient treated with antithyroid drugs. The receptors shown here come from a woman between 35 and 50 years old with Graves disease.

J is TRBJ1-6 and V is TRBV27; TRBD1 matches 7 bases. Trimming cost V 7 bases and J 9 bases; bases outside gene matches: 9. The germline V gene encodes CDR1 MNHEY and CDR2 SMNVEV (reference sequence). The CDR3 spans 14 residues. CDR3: CASKPDREGSPLHF. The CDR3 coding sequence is TGTGCCAGCAAGCCCGACAGGGAGGGTTCACCCCTCCACTTT.

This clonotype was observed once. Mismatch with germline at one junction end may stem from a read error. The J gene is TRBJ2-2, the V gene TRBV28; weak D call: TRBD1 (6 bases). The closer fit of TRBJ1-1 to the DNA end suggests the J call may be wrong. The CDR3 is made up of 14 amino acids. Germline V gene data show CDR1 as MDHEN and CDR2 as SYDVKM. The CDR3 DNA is TGTGCCAGCAGTTTCAGGGGCGGAGGGACTGGAGCTTTCTTT. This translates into CASSFRGGGTGAFF.

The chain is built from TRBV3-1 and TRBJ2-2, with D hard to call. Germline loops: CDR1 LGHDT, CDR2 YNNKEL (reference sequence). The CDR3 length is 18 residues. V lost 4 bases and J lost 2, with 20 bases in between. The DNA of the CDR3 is TGTGCCAGCAGCCCTCGGGCCCTAAGGGCGCGAAACACCGGGGAGCTGTTTTTT. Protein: CASSPRALRARNTGELFF.

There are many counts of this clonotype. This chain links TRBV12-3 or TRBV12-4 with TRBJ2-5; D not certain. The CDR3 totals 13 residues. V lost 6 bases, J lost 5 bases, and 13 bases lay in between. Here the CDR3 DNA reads TGTGCCAGCAGCCTCAGGCTTCGGGAGACCCAGTACTTC. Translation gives CASSLRLRETQYF.

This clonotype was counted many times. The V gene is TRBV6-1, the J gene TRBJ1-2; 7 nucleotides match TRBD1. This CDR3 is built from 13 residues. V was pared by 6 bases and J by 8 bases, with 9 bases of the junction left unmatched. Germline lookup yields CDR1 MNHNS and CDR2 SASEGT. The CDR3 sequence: CASSFNTGEGYTF. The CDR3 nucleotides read TGTGCCAGCAGCTTCAATACAGGGGAAGGCTACACCTTC.

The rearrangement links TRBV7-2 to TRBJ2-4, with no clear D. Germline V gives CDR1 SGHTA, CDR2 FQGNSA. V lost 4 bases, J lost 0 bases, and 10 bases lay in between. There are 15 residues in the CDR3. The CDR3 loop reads CASSSYSGAKNIQYF. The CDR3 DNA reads TGTGCCAGCAGCTCATACAGTGGAGCCAAAAACATTCAGTACTTC.

CDR3: CASSSGTQRETQYF. CDR3 DNA sequence: TGTGCCAGCAGCTCCGGGACCCAGAGGGAGACCCAGTACTTC. The chain recombines TRBV6-1 with TRBJ2-5; D is tentatively TRBD1 or TRBD2 (5 bases each). V shed 6 bases and J shed 5 bases, with 16 bases lying between them. Germline CDR1 is MNHNS and CDR2 is SASEGT. This CDR3 has 14 amino acids.

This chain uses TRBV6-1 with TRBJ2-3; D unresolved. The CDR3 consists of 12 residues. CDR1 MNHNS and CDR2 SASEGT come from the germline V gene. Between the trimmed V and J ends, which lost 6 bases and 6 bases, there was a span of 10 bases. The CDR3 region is CASSRKGDTQYF. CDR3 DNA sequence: TGTGCCAGCAGCCGCAAGGGTGATACGCAGTATTTT.

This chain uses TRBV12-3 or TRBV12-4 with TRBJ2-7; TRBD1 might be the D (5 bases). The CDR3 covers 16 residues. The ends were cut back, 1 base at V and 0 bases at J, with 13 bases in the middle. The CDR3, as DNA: TGTGCCAGCAGTTTAGTTCCCCTTCAGGGCTCCTACGAGCAGTACTTC. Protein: CASSLVPLQGSYEQYF.

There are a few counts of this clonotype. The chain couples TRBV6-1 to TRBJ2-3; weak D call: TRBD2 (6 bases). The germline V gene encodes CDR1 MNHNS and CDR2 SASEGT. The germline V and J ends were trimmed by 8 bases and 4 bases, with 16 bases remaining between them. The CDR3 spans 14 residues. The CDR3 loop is CASGRGPPPDTQYF. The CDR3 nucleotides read TGTGCCAGCGGGCGGGGCCCCCCCCCAGATACGCAGTATTTT.

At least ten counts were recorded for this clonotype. Here the CDR3 reads CASSYGQITYEQYF. In nucleotides, the CDR3 is TGTGCCAGCAGTTACGGACAGATCACCTACGAGCAGTACTTC. The chain is built from TRBV6-5 and TRBJ2-7, with a weak D call TRBD1 (6 bases). The germline V and J ends were trimmed by 2 bases and 2 bases, with 10 bases remaining between them. The V gene's germline CDR1 is MNHEY and CDR2 SVGAGI. The length of the CDR3 is 14 residues.

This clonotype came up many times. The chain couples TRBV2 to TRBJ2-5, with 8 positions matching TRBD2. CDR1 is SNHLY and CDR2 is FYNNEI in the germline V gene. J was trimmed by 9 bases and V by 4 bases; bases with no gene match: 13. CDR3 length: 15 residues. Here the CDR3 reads CASSVTGGPSMSQYF. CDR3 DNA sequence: TGTGCCAGCAGTGTCACGGGAGGGCCATCTATGTCCCAGTACTTC.

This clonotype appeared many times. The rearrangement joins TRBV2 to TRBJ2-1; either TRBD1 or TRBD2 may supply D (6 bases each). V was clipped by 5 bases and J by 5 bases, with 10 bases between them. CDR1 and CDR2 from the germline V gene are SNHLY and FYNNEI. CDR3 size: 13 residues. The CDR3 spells CASSTRGDNEQFF. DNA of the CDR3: TGTGCCAGCAGTACTAGGGGGGACAATGAGCAGTTCTTC.

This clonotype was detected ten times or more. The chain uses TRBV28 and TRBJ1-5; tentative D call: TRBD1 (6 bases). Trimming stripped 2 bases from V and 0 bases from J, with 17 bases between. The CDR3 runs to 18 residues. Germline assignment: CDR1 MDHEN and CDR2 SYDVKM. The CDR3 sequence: CASSLTGGHRVSNQPQHF. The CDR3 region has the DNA TGTGCCAGCAGTTTAACGGGGGGCCACAGGGTTAGCAATCAGCCCCAGCATTTT.

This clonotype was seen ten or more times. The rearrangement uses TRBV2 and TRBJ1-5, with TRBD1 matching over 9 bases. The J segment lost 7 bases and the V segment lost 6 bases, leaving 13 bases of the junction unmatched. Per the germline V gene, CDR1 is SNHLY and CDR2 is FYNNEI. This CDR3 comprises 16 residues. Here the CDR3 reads CASSYLHRDREQPQHF. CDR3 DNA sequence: TGTGCCAGCAGCTACCTACATAGGGACAGGGAACAGCCCCAGCATTTT.

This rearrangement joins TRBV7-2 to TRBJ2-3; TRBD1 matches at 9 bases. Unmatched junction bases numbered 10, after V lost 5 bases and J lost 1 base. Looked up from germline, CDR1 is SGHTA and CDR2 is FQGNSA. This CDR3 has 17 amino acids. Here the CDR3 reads CASSTHDRGRRTDTQYF. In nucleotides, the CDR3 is TGTGCCAGCAGCACACACGACAGGGGGAGACGCACAGATACGCAGTATTTT.

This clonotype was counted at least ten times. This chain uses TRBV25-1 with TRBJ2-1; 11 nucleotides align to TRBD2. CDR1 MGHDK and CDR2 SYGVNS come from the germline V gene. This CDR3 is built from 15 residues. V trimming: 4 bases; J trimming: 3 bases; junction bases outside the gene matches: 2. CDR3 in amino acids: CASSATSGSYNEQFF. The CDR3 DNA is TGTGCCAGCAGTGCCACTAGCGGGAGCTACAATGAGCAGTTCTTC.

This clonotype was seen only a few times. CDR3 DNA sequence: TGTGCCAGCAGCTTAGTTTTTGGGTCCCCTTACCAAGAGACCCAGTACTTC. Translation: CASSLVFGSPYQETQYF. The chain links TRBV7-2 to TRBJ2-5, with D hard to call. There are 17 residues in the CDR3. Trimming left V 1 base short and J 0 bases short, with 15 bases between. In germline, CDR1 is SGHTA, CDR2 FQGNSA.

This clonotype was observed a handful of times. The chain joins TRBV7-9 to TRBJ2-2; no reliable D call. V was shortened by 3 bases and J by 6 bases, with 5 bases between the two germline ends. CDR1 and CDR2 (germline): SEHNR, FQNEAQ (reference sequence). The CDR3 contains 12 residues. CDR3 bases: TGTGCCAGCAGCTTTATCTCCGGGGAGCTGTTTTTT. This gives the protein CASSFISGELFF. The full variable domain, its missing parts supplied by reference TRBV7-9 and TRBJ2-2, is DTGVSQNPRHKITKRGQNVTFRCDPISEHNRLYWYRQTLGQGPEFLTYFQNEAQLEKSRLLSDRFSAERPKGSFSTLEIQRTEQGDSAMYLCASSFISGELFFGEGSRLTVL.

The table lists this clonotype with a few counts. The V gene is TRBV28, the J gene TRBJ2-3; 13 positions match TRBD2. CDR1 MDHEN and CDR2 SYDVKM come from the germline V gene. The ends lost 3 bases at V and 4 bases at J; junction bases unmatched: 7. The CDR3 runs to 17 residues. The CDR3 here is CASSFDPGLAGSDTQYF. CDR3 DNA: TGTGCCAGCAGTTTTGATCCGGGACTAGCGGGGTCAGATACGCAGTATTTT. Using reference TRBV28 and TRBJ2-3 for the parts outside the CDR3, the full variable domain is DVKVTQSSRYLVKRTGEKVFLECVQDMDHENMFWYRQDPGLGLRLIYFSYDVKMKEKGDIPEGYSVSREKKERFSLILESASTNQTSMYLCASSFDPGLAGSDTQYFGPGTRLTVL.

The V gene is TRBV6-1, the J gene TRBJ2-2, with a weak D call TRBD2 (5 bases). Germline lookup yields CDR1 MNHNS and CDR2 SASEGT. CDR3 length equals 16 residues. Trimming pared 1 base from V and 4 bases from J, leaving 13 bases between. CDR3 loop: CASSEDNSAFTGELFF. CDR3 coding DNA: TGTGCCAGCAGTGAAGATAATAGCGCGTTCACCGGGGAGCTGTTTTTT.

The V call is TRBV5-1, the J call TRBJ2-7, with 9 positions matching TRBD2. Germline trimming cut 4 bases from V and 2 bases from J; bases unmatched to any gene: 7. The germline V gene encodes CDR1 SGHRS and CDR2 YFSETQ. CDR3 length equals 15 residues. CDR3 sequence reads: CASSPVAGVAYEQYF. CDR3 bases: TGCGCCAGCAGCCCGGTAGCGGGAGTTGCCTACGAGCAGTACTTC.

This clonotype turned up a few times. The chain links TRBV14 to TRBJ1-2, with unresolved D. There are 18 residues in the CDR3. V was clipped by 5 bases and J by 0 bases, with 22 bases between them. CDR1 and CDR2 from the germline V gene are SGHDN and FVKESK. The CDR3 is CASSSIGSRTRANYGYTF. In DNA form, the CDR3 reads TGTGCCAGCAGCTCTATTGGATCCAGGACGAGGGCTAACTATGGCTACACCTTC.

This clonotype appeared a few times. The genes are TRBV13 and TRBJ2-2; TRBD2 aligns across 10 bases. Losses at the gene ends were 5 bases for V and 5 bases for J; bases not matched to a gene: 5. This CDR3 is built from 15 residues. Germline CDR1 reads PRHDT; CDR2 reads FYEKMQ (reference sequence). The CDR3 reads CASSDGTSETGELFF. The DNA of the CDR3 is TGTGCCAGCAGCGATGGGACTAGCGAAACCGGGGAGCTGTTTTTT.

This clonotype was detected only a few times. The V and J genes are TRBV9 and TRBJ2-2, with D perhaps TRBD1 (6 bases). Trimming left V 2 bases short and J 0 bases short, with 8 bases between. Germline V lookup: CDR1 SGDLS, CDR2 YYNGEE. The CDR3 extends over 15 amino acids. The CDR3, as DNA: TGTGCCAGCAGCGTGCAGGGGTCGAACACCGGGGAGCTGTTTTTT. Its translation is CASSVQGSNTGELFF.

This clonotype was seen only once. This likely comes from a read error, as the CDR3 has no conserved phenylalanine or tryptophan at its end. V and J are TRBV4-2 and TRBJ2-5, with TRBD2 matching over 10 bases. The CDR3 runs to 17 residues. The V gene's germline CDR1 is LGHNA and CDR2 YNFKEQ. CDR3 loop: CASSQPRRTSGQEAQYL. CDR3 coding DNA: TGTGCCAGCAGCCAACCCCGCCGGACTAGCGGACAAGAGGCCCAGTACCTC.

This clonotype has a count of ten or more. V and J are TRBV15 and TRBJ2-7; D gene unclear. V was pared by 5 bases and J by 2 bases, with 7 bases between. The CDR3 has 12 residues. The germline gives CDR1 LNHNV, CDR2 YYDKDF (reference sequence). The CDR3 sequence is CATSPETYEQYF. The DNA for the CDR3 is TGTGCCACCAGCCCAGAGACCTACGAGCAGTACTTC. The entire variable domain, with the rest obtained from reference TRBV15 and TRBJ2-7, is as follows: DAMVIQNPRYQVTQFGKPVTLSCSQTLNHNVMYWYQQKSSQAPKLLFHYYDKDFNNEADTPDNFQSRRPNTSFCFLDIRSPGLGDTAMYLCATSPETYEQYFGPGTRLTVT.

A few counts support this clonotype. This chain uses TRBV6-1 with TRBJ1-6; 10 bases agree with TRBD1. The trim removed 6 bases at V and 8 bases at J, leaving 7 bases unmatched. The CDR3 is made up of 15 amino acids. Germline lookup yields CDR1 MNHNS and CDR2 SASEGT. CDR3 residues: CASRQPGQGHSPLHF. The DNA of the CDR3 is TGTGCCAGCAGGCAACCGGGACAGGGGCATTCACCCCTCCACTTT.

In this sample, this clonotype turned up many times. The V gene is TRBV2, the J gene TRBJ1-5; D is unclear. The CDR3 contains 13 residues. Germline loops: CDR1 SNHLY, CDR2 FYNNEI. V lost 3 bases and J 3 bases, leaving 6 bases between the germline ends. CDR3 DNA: TGTGCCAGCAGTGAGGGTCTCAATCAGCCCCAGCATTTT. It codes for CASSEGLNQPQHF.

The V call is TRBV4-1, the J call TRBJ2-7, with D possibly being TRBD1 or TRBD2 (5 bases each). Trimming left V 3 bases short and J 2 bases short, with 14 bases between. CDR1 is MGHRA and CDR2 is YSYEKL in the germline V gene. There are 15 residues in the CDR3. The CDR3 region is CASSQERDGPYEQYF. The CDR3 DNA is TGCGCCAGCAGCCAGGAAAGGGACGGCCCCTACGAGCAGTACTTC.